Below are 16 T cell receptor beta chains sequenced from a single sample in a study of T cells in Graves' hyperthyroidism and ophthalmopathy. Amplified regions were TCR beta CDR3 sequences from RNA transcripts. The TCR CDR3 was amplified in a first-round RT-PCR using the HTBI primer set. TCRdb ran MiXCR on the multiplex PCR reads and lists one entry per CDR3 protein. The sample includes roughly 500,000 distinct CDR3 sequences, approximately 48% of them seen just once. Sequenced sample: peripheral blood or thyroid tissue (not recorded which). All receptors derive from an adult woman with Graves' disease, either hyperthyroidism or ophthalmopathy (not recorded which).

This clonotype appeared many times. The CDR3 is CASSLAVPYEQYF. CDR3 DNA sequence: TGTGCCAGCAGCTTAGCGGTGCCCTACGAGCAGTACTTC. V is TRBV7-2 and J is TRBJ2-7; D is unclear. Trimming cost V 0 bases and J 2 bases, with 5 bases left between them. Germline V gene data show CDR1 as SGHTA and CDR2 as FQGNSA. The CDR3 is made up of 13 amino acids.

This clonotype occurred a few times. This chain links TRBV3-1 with TRBJ2-2; D is ambiguous. This CDR3 has 15 amino acids. Germline CDR1 and CDR2: LGHDT and YNNKEL (reference sequence). V was trimmed by 3 bases and J by 0 bases, leaving 8 bases between them. The DNA of the CDR3 is TGTGCCAGCAGCCACGGTTTACCGAACACCGGGGAGCTGTTTTTT. This sequence encodes CASSHGLPNTGELFF.

This clonotype was counted at least ten times. This chain connects TRBV12-3 or TRBV12-4 to TRBJ1-4; TRBD1 might be the D (6 bases). The V and J ends lost 3 bases and 4 bases respectively, with 15 bases between them. This CDR3 has 16 amino acids. The DNA for the CDR3 is TGTGCCAGCAGTTTTTTCGGGGGCCTCGTTAATGAAAAACTGTTTTTT. As protein: CASSFFGGLVNEKLFF.

This clonotype has a count of ten or more. The chain is built from TRBV4-3 and TRBJ1-1, with TRBD1 matching over 7 bases. The CDR3 has 13 amino acids. V lost 1 base, J lost 8 bases, and 4 bases stayed unmatched. Germline V CDR1 and CDR2: LGHNA, YSLEER. CDR3 region: CASSQALQGEAFF. The CDR3 coding sequence is TGCGCCAGCAGCCAAGCCCTACAGGGGGAAGCTTTCTTT.

The chain employs TRBV10-2 and TRBJ1-5; 11 bases are a match to TRBD1. The CDR3 runs 13 residues. The ends lost 10 bases at V and 5 bases at J; junction bases unmatched: 4. Germline V gives CDR1 WSHSY, CDR2 SAAADI. The CDR3 DNA is TGCGCCACTCGGGACAGGGGGGATCAGCCCCAGCATTTT. This codes for CATRDRGDQPQHF.

The V call is TRBV12-3 or TRBV12-4, the J call TRBJ1-1, with 12 bases aligning to TRBD1. This CDR3 is built from 14 residues. V lost 5 bases to trimming and J lost 6 bases; unmatched junction nucleotides: 4. The CDR3 DNA follows: TGTGCCAGCAGTCTGGGACAGGGGGCGTCTGAAGCTTTCTTT. Translation gives CASSLGQGASEAFF.

There are many counts of this clonotype. CDR3 loop: CSVTGHLNTEAFF. The CDR3 region has the DNA TGCAGCGTTACGGGACACCTAAACACTGAAGCTTTCTTT. The rearrangement joins TRBV29-1 to TRBJ1-1; perhaps TRBD1 as D (6 bases). Trimming took 5 bases from V and 2 from J, leaving 12 bases between them. The CDR3 totals 13 residues. CDR1 and CDR2 (germline): SQVTM, ANQGSEA.

This clonotype was recorded a few times. The rearrangement joins TRBV15 to TRBJ1-2, with a weak D call TRBD1 (6 bases). Trimming pared 4 bases from V and 2 bases from J, leaving 11 bases between. Germline V lookup: CDR1 LNHNV, CDR2 YYDKDF (reference sequence). The CDR3 sequence is 14 residues long. Here the CDR3 reads CATSKIQGNYGYTF. As DNA, the CDR3 is TGTGCCACCAGCAAGATACAGGGAAACTATGGCTACACCTTC.

The chain has TRBV5-1 and TRBJ1-2; TRBD1 might be the D (5 bases). Trimming removed 4 bases from V and 6 bases from J, with 16 bases in between. CDR1 is SGHRS, CDR2 YFSETQ, per germline. The CDR3 length is 14 residues. CDR3 bases: TGCGCCAGCAGCCGGGGGGTTGAGTTCGATGGCTACACCTTC. Residues: CASSRGVEFDGYTF.

This clonotype was seen a handful of times. The rearrangement uses TRBV29-1 and TRBJ2-7, with D perhaps TRBD1 or TRBD2 (5 bases each). CDR1 is SQVTM and CDR2 is ANQGSEA in the germline V gene. The CDR3 has 12 residues. Trimming took 6 bases from V and 2 from J, leaving 11 bases between them. The CDR3 sequence is CSVDGAPYEQYF. DNA for the CDR3: TGCAGCGTAGACGGGGCCCCCTACGAGCAGTACTTC.

In its sample, this clonotype was seen many times. J is TRBJ1-1 and V is TRBV10-3, with D unresolved. This CDR3 is 13 amino acids long. Germline V CDR1 and CDR2: ENHRY, SYGVKD. Deletions cut 4 bases from V and 2 bases from J, with 8 bases between. The CDR3, as DNA: TGTGCCATCAGTGCATCCGGTAACACTGAAGCTTTCTTT. This sequence encodes CAISASGNTEAFF.

The V call is TRBV7-9, the J call TRBJ1-4, with 9 bases aligning to TRBD1. The CDR3 is 14 amino acids. Unmatched junction bases numbered 4, after V lost 4 bases and J lost 7 bases. Germline CDR1 reads SEHNR; CDR2 reads FQNEAQ (reference sequence). The CDR3 sequence is CASSYRGPGEKLFF. As DNA, the CDR3 is TGTGCCAGCAGCTACAGGGGGCCTGGTGAAAAACTGTTTTTT.

This clonotype has ten or more counts. The gene calls are TRBV5-8 and TRBJ2-5; the match to TRBD1 covers 8 bases. The V gene end was trimmed by 0 bases and the J gene end by 1 base; junction bases not matched to a gene: 11. This CDR3 has 18 residues. Germline-derived CDR1 and CDR2 are SGHTS and YDEGEE. CDR3 in amino acids: CASSLAYRRDRIQETQYF. In DNA, the CDR3 is TGTGCCAGCAGCTTGGCTTACCGCCGGGACAGGATCCAAGAGACCCAGTACTTC.

V usage is TRBV9 and J usage is TRBJ1-2; TRBD1 is a possible D gene (6 bases). The germline V gene has CDR1 SGDLS and CDR2 YYNGEE. This CDR3 comprises 16 residues. V was trimmed by 5 bases and J by 4 bases, leaving 21 bases between them. The CDR3 region is CASSYRQEKRGYGYTF. CDR3 coding DNA: TGTGCCAGCAGTTACCGACAGGAGAAGAGGGGCTATGGCTACACCTTC.

This clonotype was observed many times. The chain combines TRBV2 with TRBJ2-7, with D possibly being TRBD2 (6 bases). Trimming removed 6 bases from V and 3 bases from J, with 12 bases in between. The CDR3 totals 13 residues. Looked up from germline, CDR1 is SNHLY and CDR2 is FYNNEI. In nucleotides, the CDR3 is TGTGCCAGCAGCCGGAGGGACCGCTACGAGCAGTACTTC. It yields the protein CASSRRDRYEQYF.

Many counts were recorded for this clonotype. Here the CDR3 DNA reads TGTGCCAGCAGTTTAGGTCCGACAGACTCTGCCTACGAGCAGTACTTC. As protein: CASSLGPTDSAYEQYF. The chain combines TRBV12-3 or TRBV12-4 with TRBJ2-7; maybe TRBD1 (5 bases). The CDR3 runs 16 residues. Deletions cut 1 base from V and 2 bases from J, with 15 bases between.